Sequencing of this T cell receptor (beta chain) was carried out in a study of T cells in Graves' hyperthyroidism and ophthalmopathy. Study-wide background: Peripheral blood specimens were obtained at initial diagnosis, prior to any treatment.

Using RNA transcripts as the source, TCR beta CDR3 regions were amplified. The HTBI set primed first-round TCR CDR3 RT-PCR. TCRdb reprocessed the multiplex PCR reads with MiXCR, giving one entry per CDR3 protein. The top ten clones hold approximately 5.8% of a sample with 350,000 to 500,000 distinct CDR3 sequences, roughly 13% of them seen once. This clonotype appeared many times. Its matching antigen is unknown. The V gene end was trimmed by 4 bases and the J gene end by 7 bases; junction bases not matched to a gene: 4. CDR1 SNHLY and CDR2 FYNNEI come from the germline V gene. This CDR3 contains 12 residues. Whole-study findings and limits: Most thyroid clonotypes with frequency above 0.001 were detected in blood.

This chain connects TRBV2 to TRBJ2-7; 7 nucleotides agree with TRBD1. The sample taken for sequencing was blood. The sequence derives from a woman between 18 and 29 years old with Graves' hyperthyroidism. DNA of the CDR3: TGTGCCAGCAGTGCCACAGGGGTTGAGCAGTACTTC. It is translated as CASSATGVEQYF. Full variable domain (remainder filled in from reference TRBV2 and TRBJ2-7): EPEVTQTPSHQVTQMGQEVILRCVPISNHLYFYWYRQILGQKVEFLVSFYNNEISEKSEIFDDQFSVERPDGSNFTLKIRSTKLEDSAMYFCASSATGVEQYFGPGTRLTVT.